This TCR beta chain was found in a study of blood T cell repertoires in COVID-19. About the study: Researchers got acute and convalescent COVID-19 samples from the United States, Italy and Spain. Sample material is recorded as cDNA or gDNA derived from T cells, B-cell-depleted T cells, or PBMCs.

This clone was seen once. Original handling: Researchers report that nucleated cell counts were estimated from reference gene primer amplification. The assay was immunoSEQ multiplex PCR, and TCRdb's table has in-frame clones only and misses some. V, J and clone size reflect that table, while D and trimming were determined from the DNA. This table holds more than 200,000 clones, 85% to 90% found once. Germline assignment: CDR1 SGHRS and CDR2 YFSETQ. The V and J ends lost 0 bases and 2 bases, in that order; junction bases with no gene match: 2. This CDR3 is 15 amino acids long. Sequencing was carried out using peripheral blood. The chain links TRBV5-1 to TRBJ2-1; 7 positions match TRBD1. The source of this sequence is an older woman with acute or convalescent COVID-19. CDR3 amino acids: CASSLEGTAYNEQFF. For the CDR3, the DNA is TGCGCCAGCAGCTTGGAGGGGACAGCCTACAATGAGCAGTTCTTC.